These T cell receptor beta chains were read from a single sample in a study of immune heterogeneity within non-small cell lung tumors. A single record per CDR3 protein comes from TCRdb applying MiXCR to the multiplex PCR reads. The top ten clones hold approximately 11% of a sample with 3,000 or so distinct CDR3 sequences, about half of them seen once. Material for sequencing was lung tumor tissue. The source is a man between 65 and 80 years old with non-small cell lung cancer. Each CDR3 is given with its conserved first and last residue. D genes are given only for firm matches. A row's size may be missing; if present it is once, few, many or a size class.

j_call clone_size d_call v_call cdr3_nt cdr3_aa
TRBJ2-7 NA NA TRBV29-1 TGCAGCGTTGACGTTAGCCACGAGCAGTACTTC CSVDVSHEQYF
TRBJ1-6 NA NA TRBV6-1 TGTGCCAGCAGTGAAGCGCGTGCTGGAGCCTGGCTTGCTTCACCCCTCCACTTT CASSEARAGAWLASPLHF
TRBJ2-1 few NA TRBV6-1 TGTGCCACACGGGGGAGGTACAATGAGCAGTTCTTC CATRGRYNEQFF
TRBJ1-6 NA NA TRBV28 TGTGCCAGCAGTTTAAATTCGGGGGCCGGCTCACCCCTCCACTTT CASSLNSGAGSPLHF
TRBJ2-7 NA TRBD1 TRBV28 TGTGCCAGCAGTCTCGACAGGGGACAGTACTTC CASSLDRGQYF
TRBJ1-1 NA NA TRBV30 TGTGCCTGGAGTGTATCCAATCTGTTTGAAGCTTTCTTT CAWSVSNLFEAFF
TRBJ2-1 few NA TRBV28 TGTGCCACCTCCGGGACTCCATCAGGAGATGAGCAGTTCTTC CATSGTPSGDEQFF
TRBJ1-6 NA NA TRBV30 TGTGCCTGGAGTGTACTTGGGTATAATTCACCCCTCCACTTT CAWSVLGYNSPLHF
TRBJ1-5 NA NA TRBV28 TGTGCCAGCACCCCAGACAACCTCAATCAGCCCCAGCATTTT CASTPDNLNQPQHF
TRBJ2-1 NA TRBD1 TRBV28 TGTGCCAGCAGTTCCCAAGGGGGCGCCTCCAATGAGCAGTTCTTC CASSSQGGASNEQFF
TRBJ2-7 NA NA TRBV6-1 TGTGCCAGCAGCGACAGAGGGGCGGACTCCTACGAGCAGTACTTC CASSDRGADSYEQYF
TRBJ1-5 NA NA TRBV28 TGTGCCAGCAGTCCTGAGTGGGTGAGCAATCAGCCCCAGCATTTT CASSPEWVSNQPQHF
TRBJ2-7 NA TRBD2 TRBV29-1 TGCAGCGTTTGGGGGGGCTACGAGCAGTACTTC CSVWGGYEQYF
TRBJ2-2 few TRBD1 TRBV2 TGTGCCAGCAGTAAAACAGGGGGCGGGGAGCTGTTTTTT CASSKTGGGELFF
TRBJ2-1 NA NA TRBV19 TGTGCCAGTAGCAACAGGGGGGGCTCCTACAATGAGCAGTTCTTC CASSNRGGSYNEQFF
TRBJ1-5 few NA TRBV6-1 TGTGCCAGCAGTGAAACGGGACGCGTTCAGCCCCAGCATTTT CASSETGRVQPQHF
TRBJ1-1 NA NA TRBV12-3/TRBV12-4 TGTGCCAGCAGTTTCTGGGGGGTTGGCACTGAAGCTTTCTTT CASSFWGVGTEAFF
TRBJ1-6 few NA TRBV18 TGTGCCAGCTCACCAGGGGAGGGGCGGAATTCACCCCTCCACTTT CASSPGEGRNSPLHF
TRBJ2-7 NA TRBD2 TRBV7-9 TGTGCCAGCAGCTTAGTTAGCGGGAGTTACGAGCAGTACTTC CASSLVSGSYEQYF
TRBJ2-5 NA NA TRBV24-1 TGTACCACCAGTGATTCCGGGATGGGTGAGACCCAGTACTTC CTTSDSGMGETQYF
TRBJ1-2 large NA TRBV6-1 TGTGCCAGCAGTCCAACGACGGGCTCGGGTGCCTATGGCTACACCTTC CASSPTTGSGAYGYTF
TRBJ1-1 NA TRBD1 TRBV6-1 TGTGCCAGCAGTCGTACGACAGGGACTACCACTGAAGCTTTCTTT CASSRTTGTTTEAFF
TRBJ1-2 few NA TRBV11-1 TGTGCCAGCAGCTTAGAGACGGTGTCGGACTATGGCTACACCTTC CASSLETVSDYGYTF
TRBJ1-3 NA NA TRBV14 TGTGCCAGCAGCCGTTCGTACTCTGGAGTCACCATATATTTT CASSRSYSGVTIYF
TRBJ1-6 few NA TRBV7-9 TGTGCCAGCAGCTTGGGGGGCGCAGAATCACCCCTCCACTTT CASSLGGAESPLHF
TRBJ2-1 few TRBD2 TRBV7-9 TGTGCCAGCAGCCCCCCGTCGCGGGAGGGCAATGAGCAGTTCTTC CASSPPSREGNEQFF
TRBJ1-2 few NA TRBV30 TGTGCCTGGAGTCGCGCCCCTAGTATAAACTATGGCTACACCTTC CAWSRAPSINYGYTF
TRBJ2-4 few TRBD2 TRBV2 TGTGCCAGCAAGCGGGAGAACAGGGAAAACATTCAGTACTTC CASKRENRENIQYF
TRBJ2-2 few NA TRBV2 TGTGCCAGCACAACAGGGCCGAACACCGGGGAGCTGTTTTTT CASTTGPNTGELFF
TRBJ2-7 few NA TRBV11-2 TGTGCCAGCAGCATTGACATGTACTACGAGCAGTACTTC CASSIDMYYEQYF
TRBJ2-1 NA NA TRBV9 TGTGCCAGCAGCGTCTCTATGTCAAACAATGAGCAGTTCTTC CASSVSMSNNEQFF
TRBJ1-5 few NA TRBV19 TGTGCCAGTAGTATGGAATACAATCAGCCCCAGCATTTT CASSMEYNQPQHF
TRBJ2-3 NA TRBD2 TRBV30 TGTGCCTGGAGGGGCGGACTAGGGGGCACAGATACGCAGTATTTT CAWRGGLGGTDTQYF
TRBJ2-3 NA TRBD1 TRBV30 TGTGCCTGGTCCTTACAGGGGTTCAGCACAGATACGCAGTATTTT CAWSLQGFSTDTQYF
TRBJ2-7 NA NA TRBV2 TGTGCCAGCAGTGGGACCCCCGGGGAGCAGTACTTC CASSGTPGEQYF
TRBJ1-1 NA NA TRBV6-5 TGTGCCAGCAGTTACTCGCACCTCGCGTACACTGAAGCTTTCTTT CASSYSHLAYTEAFF
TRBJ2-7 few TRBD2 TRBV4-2 TGTGCCAGCAGCCAAGATCTTAGCGGGAGGGCCGAGCAGTACTTC CASSQDLSGRAEQYF
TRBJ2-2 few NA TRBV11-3 TGTGCCAGCAGCTCCACCTCAGGGGTTAACACCGGGGAGCTGTTTTTT CASSSTSGVNTGELFF
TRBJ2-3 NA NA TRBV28 TGTGCCAGCAGTTCACCAGATACGCAGTATTTT CASSSPDTQYF
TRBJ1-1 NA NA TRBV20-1 TGCAGTGTGAAGGGGATGTTTTACACTGAAGCTTTCTTT CSVKGMFYTEAFF
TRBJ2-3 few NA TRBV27 TGTGCCAGCCTGCGGAGGGTGGGCACAGATACGCAGTATTTT CASLRRVGTDTQYF